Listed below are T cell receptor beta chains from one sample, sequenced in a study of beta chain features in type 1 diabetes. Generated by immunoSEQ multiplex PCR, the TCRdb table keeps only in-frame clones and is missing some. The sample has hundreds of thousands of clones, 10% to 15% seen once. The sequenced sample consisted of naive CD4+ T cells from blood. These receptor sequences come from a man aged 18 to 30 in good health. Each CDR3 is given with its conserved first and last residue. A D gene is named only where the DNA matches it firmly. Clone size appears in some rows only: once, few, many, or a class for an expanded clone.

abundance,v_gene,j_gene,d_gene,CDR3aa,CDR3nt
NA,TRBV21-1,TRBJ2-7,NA,CASSKALEDPSYEQYF,TGTGCCAGCAGCAAAGCGCTGGAGGATCCTTCCTACGAGCAGTACTTC
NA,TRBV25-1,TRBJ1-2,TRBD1,CASSGTGQGGYTF,TGTGCCAGCAGTGGGACGGGACAGGGAGGCTACACCTTC
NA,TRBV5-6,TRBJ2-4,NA,CASSLGGPAKNIQYF,TGTGCCAGCAGCTTGGGAGGGCCAGCCAAAAACATTCAGTACTTC
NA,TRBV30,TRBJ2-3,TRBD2,CAWGGLAPDTQYF,TGTGCCTGGGGGGGACTAGCGCCAGATACGCAGTATTTT
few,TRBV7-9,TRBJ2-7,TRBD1,CASSSHRGSYEQYF,TGTGCCAGCAGCTCGCACAGGGGATCCTACGAGCAGTACTTC
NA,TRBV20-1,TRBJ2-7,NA,CSGGSNYEQYF,TGCAGTGGCGGATCCAACTACGAGCAGTACTTC
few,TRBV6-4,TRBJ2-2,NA,CASARNTGELFF,TGTGCCAGCGCGCGGAACACCGGGGAGCTGTTTTTT
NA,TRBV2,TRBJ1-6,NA,CASSSDSGPYNSPLHF,TGTGCCAGCAGTTCGGACAGTGGCCCCTATAATTCACCCCTCCACTTT
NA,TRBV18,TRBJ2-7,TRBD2,CASSPPLAGIYEQYF,TGTGCCAGCTCACCACCTCTAGCGGGGATTTACGAGCAGTACTTC
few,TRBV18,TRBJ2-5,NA,CASSRTIEETQYF,TGTGCCAGCTCCCGGACTATCGAAGAGACCCAGTACTTC
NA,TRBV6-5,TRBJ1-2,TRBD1,CASSTQGDSGYTF,TGTGCCAGCAGCACCCAGGGGGACTCTGGCTACACCTTC
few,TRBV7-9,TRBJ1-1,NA,CASSLEPGVNTEAFF,TGTGCCAGCAGCTTAGAACCGGGTGTGAACACTGAAGCTTTCTTT
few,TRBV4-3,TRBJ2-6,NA,CASSQDPGTGANVLTF,TGCGCCAGCAGCCAAGATCCGGGGACTGGGGCCAACGTCCTGACTTTC
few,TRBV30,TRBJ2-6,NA,CAWSIRGAGANVLTF,TGTGCCTGGAGTATCAGGGGGGCTGGGGCCAACGTCCTGACTTTC
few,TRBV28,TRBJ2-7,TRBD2,CASRLAGGGYEQYF,TGTGCCAGCAGACTAGCGGGAGGGGGGTACGAGCAGTACTTC
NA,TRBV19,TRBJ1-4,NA,CASSIFSRDNEKLFF,TGTGCCAGTAGTATTTTCTCCAGGGATAATGAAAAACTGTTTTTT
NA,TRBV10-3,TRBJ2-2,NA,CATSVRGSNTGELFF,TGTGCCACCTCGGTGCGGGGATCGAACACCGGGGAGCTGTTTTTT
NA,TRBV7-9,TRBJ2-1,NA,CASSLARVNEQFF,TGTGCCAGCAGCTTAGCGCGGGTAAATGAGCAGTTCTTC
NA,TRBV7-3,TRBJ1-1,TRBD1,CASSPGGAYAEAFF,TGTGCCAGCAGCCCAGGGGGCGCTTACGCTGAAGCTTTCTTT
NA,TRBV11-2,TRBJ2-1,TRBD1,CASKLTGTVLNNEQFF,TGTGCCAGCAAACTAACCGGGACAGTGCTAAACAATGAGCAGTTCTTC
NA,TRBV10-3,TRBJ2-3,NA,CAISESSAGGSTDTQYF,TGTGCCATCAGTGAGTCTTCGGCAGGGGGGTCCACAGATACGCAGTATTTT
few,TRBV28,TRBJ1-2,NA,CASTLGGRYYGYTF,TGTGCCAGCACCTTAGGAGGGCGATACTATGGCTACACCTTC
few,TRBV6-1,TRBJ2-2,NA,CASSGGAGELFF,TGTGCCAGCAGTGGGGGGGCCGGGGAGCTGTTTTTT
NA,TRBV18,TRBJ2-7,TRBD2,CASSGARASGPYEQYF,TGTGCCAGCTCAGGTGCCAGGGCTAGCGGCCCCTACGAGCAGTACTTC
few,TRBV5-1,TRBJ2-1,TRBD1,CASRLDRGPYNEQFF,TGCGCCAGCAGATTGGACAGGGGGCCCTACAATGAGCAGTTCTTC
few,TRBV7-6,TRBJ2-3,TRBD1,CASSQYRGRRTDTQYF,TGTGCCAGCAGCCAGTACAGGGGGCGACGCACAGATACGCAGTATTTT
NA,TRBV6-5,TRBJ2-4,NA,CASSYSGARTKNIQYF,TGTGCCAGCAGTTACTCTGGAGCGCGAACCAAAAACATTCAGTACTTC
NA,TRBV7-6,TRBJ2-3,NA,CASSEGVITQYF,TGTGCCAGCAGCGAGGGTGTCATCACGCAGTATTTT
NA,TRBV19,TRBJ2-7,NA,CASSIRTGDTYEQYF,TGTGCCAGTAGTATTCGAACAGGAGATACCTACGAGCAGTACTTC
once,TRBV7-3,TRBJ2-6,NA,CASSPTSSGANVLTF,TGTGCCAGCAGCCCAACAAGCTCTGGGGCCAACGTCCTGACTTTC
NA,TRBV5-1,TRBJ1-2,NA,CASSSGHRTNYGYTF,TGCGCCAGCAGCTCCGGACACCGCACTAACTATGGCTACACCTTC
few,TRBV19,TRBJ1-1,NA,CASSIQGLSTEAFF,TGTGCCAGTAGTATCCAGGGGTTGAGCACTGAAGCTTTCTTT
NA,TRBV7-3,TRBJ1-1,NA,CASSPSSGEAFF,TGTGCCAGCAGCCCGAGTAGTGGTGAAGCTTTCTTT
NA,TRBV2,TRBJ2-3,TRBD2,CASTGLAGGSDTQYF,TGTGCCAGCACAGGACTAGCGGGGGGGTCAGATACGCAGTATTTT
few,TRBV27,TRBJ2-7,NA,CASRTRTQGYEQYF,TGTGCCAGCAGGACGAGAACACAGGGCTACGAGCAGTACTTC
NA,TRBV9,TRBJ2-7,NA,CASSVAVVGSEQYF,TGTGCCAGCAGCGTAGCTGTAGTGGGCTCCGAGCAGTACTTC
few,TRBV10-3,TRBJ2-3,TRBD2,CAISGVGLATDTQYF,TGTGCCATCAGTGGGGTGGGACTAGCTACAGATACGCAGTATTTT
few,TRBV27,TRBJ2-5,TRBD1,CASSANRGTGETQYF,TGTGCCAGCAGTGCAAACAGGGGGACTGGAGAGACCCAGTACTTC
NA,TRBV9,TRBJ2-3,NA,CASSVGEIWDTQYF,TGTGCCAGCAGCGTAGGAGAAATATGGGATACGCAGTATTTT
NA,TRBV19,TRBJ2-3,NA,CASKSADTQYF,TGTGCCAGTAAGAGCGCAGATACGCAGTATTTT
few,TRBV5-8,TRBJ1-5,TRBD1,CASSFGGTGNQPQHF,TGTGCCAGCAGCTTTGGAGGGACAGGGAATCAGCCCCAGCATTTT